These 18 T cell receptor beta chains were all obtained from the same sample, sequenced in a study of shared clonotypes between healthy human individuals. The protocol was immunoSEQ multiplex PCR, while the TCRdb copy is restricted to in-frame clones and leaves out a portion. The profile shows about 680,000 clones, roughly 94% of them singletons. Cells designated naive CD8 were CD45RO-negative and were positively selected for CCR7, with terminally differentiated effector memory CD45RA+ cells excluded. The source material was naive CD8+ T cells sorted from blood. Receptors originate from a man younger than 45 in good health.

This chain connects TRBV27 to TRBJ2-5; 12 nucleotides match TRBD2. V lost 5 bases and J lost 4; bases outside the gene matches: 8. The CDR3 sequence is 16 residues long. CDR1 and CDR2 from the germline V gene are MNHEY and SMNVEV (reference sequence). CDR3: CASSLTGLAGIETQYF. CDR3 in DNA: TGTGCCAGCAGTCTCACAGGACTAGCGGGAATAGAGACCCAGTACTTC.

This clone has just a few counts. The chain employs TRBV2 and TRBJ1-1; maybe TRBD1 (6 bases). V was clipped by 7 bases and J by 12 bases, with 12 bases between them. The CDR3 loop spans 10 amino acids. The V gene's germline CDR1 is SNHLY and CDR2 FYNNEI. CDR3 DNA sequence: TGTGCCAGCACAGGGGACACGCCTTTCTTT. Translating it yields CASTGDTPFF.

This clone was recorded once. The genes are TRBV5-5 and TRBJ2-7; D is unclear. Germline CDR1 reads SGHKS; CDR2 reads YYEKEE (reference sequence). There are 15 residues in the CDR3. Trimming left V 0 bases short and J 5 bases short, with 15 bases between. CDR3 DNA sequence: TGTGCCAGCAGCTTGGGTTCAGAGGACCCTGACGAGCAGTACTTC. Protein product: CASSLGSEDPDEQYF.

This sequence joins TRBV19 and TRBJ2-7, with 11 bases that match TRBD2. With 2 bases clipped from V and 1 base from J, the junction kept 4 bases outside the gene matches. CDR1 LNHDA and CDR2 SQIVND come from the germline V gene (reference sequence). This CDR3 region has 16 residues. CDR3 nucleotides: TGTGCCAGTAGTATAAGTACTAGCGGGGGTTCCTACGAGCAGTACTTC. Residues: CASSISTSGGSYEQYF.

The V and J genes are TRBV5-4 and TRBJ2-1, with 12 bases fitting TRBD2. Looked up from germline, CDR1 is SGHNT and CDR2 is YYREEE (reference sequence). V was pared by 4 bases and J by 4 bases, with 6 bases of the junction left unmatched. The CDR3 contains 16 residues. The CDR3 sequence is CASSPPTSGSYNEQFF. The CDR3 DNA reads TGTGCCAGCAGCCCTCCGACTAGCGGGAGTTACAATGAGCAGTTCTTC.

The V gene is TRBV5-1, the J gene TRBJ2-1; D is unclear. Germline loops: CDR1 SGHRS, CDR2 YFSETQ. The ends were cut back, 3 bases at V and 5 bases at J, with 21 bases in the middle. The CDR3 consists of 17 residues. The CDR3 DNA reads as TGCGCCAGCAGCTCAGACTTGGAGATCGGGTGGAACAATGAGCAGTTCTTC. Amino acid sequence: CASSSDLEIGWNNEQFF. The full variable domain, rest sourced from reference TRBV5-1 and TRBJ2-1, is KAGVTQTPRYLIKTRGQQVTLSCSPISGHRSVSWYQQTPGQGLQFLFEYFSETQRNKGNFPGRFSGRQFSNSRSEMNVSTLELGDSALYLCASSSDLEIGWNNEQFFGPGTRLTVL.

V and J are TRBV15 and TRBJ2-7; D is ambiguous. The CDR3 consists of 13 residues. V was trimmed by 3 bases and J by 3 bases, leaving 9 bases between them. CDR1 and CDR2 from the germline V gene are LNHNV and YYDKDF (reference sequence). As DNA, the CDR3 is TGTGCCACCAGCAGGACACGTCACTACGAGCAGTACTTC. It codes for CATSRTRHYEQYF.

The chain joins TRBV7-6 to TRBJ2-2; D unclear. V lost 8 bases, J lost 0 bases, and 16 bases lay in between. The CDR3 sequence is 16 residues long. Germline assignment: CDR1 SGHVS and CDR2 FNYEAQ. In DNA, the CDR3 is TGTGCCAGCTTTGGCGCAGGTTCTGCGAACACCGGGGAGCTGTTTTTT. This gives the protein CASFGAGSANTGELFF.

V usage is TRBV15 and J usage is TRBJ1-1; tentative D call: TRBD1 (5 bases). Germline CDR1 and CDR2: LNHNV and YYDKDF (reference sequence). V lost 0 bases, J lost 4 bases, and 12 bases lay in between. The CDR3 is 15 amino acids. The DNA of the CDR3 is TGTGCCACCAGCAGAGATACAGGAAGGGGCACTGAAGCTTTCTTT. It codes for CATSRDTGRGTEAFF.

This rearrangement joins TRBV5-6 to TRBJ1-3; the D is unclear. This CDR3 spans 13 amino acids. V dropped 4 bases and J dropped 0 bases, with 5 bases sitting between them. CDR1 SGHDT and CDR2 YYEEEE come from the germline V gene. CDR3: CASSPVSGNTIYF. CDR3 nucleotides: TGTGCCAGCAGCCCAGTCTCTGGAAACACCATATATTTT.

A word on this clone: Different DNA sequences within this sample yield the same CDR3. This rearrangement joins TRBV5-1 to TRBJ1-1; D is unresolved. V was pared by 0 bases and J by 8 bases, with 5 bases between. There are 11 residues in the CDR3. CDR1 and CDR2 (germline): SGHRS, YFSETQ. The CDR3 region is CASSLGTEAFF. Written as DNA, the CDR3 is TGCGCCAGCAGCTTGGGTACCGAAGCTTTCTTT.

The gene calls are TRBV11-3 and TRBJ2-1; no reliable D call. The CDR3 consists of 15 residues. The germline V and J ends were trimmed by 3 bases and 0 bases, with 9 bases remaining between them. Per germline, CDR1 SGHNT and CDR2 YENEEA. The DNA for the CDR3 is TGTGCCAGCAGCTTCGGCGGAAGCTCCTACAATGAGCAGTTCTTC. Amino acids: CASSFGGSSYNEQFF.

This chain connects TRBV5-5 to TRBJ2-1; possibly TRBD1 or TRBD2 for D (5 bases each). Looked up from germline, CDR1 is SGHKS and CDR2 is YYEKEE (reference sequence). The V and J ends lost 1 base and 7 bases respectively, with 12 bases between them. The CDR3 consists of 14 residues. The CDR3 bases are TGTGCCAGCAGCTTGTGGGACCCCAGAAATGAGCAGTTCTTC. It yields the protein CASSLWDPRNEQFF.

The gene calls are TRBV27 and TRBJ2-3; weak D call: TRBD2 (6 bases). Trimming shortened V by 0 bases and J by 2 bases, and 12 bases separated the two germline ends. From germline, CDR1 is MNHEY and CDR2 SMNVEV (reference sequence). The CDR3 is 16 residues long. The chain's CDR3 is CASSLSWRGYTDTQYF. CDR3 DNA sequence: TGTGCCAGCAGTTTATCTTGGCGGGGATACACAGATACGCAGTATTTT.

The rearrangement links TRBV6-5 to TRBJ2-1; possibly TRBD1 or TRBD2 for D (5 bases each). Per germline, CDR1 MNHEY and CDR2 SVGAGI. The CDR3 is 12 residues long. Deletions cut 4 bases from V and 12 bases from J, with 13 bases between. CDR3: CASSSRDQPQFF. The CDR3 nucleotides are TGTGCCAGCAGTTCACGGGACCAACCGCAGTTCTTC.

Comments on this clone: Additional DNA sequences in this sample encode the identical CDR3. This rearrangement joins TRBV29-1 to TRBJ2-7; perhaps TRBD1 as D (5 bases). The CDR3 is 12 amino acids. V gave up 3 bases and J gave up 0 bases, with 6 bases separating them. Germline V gene sequence: CDR1 SQVTM, CDR2 ANQGSEA. DNA of the CDR3: TGCAGCGTTGAGGACAACTCCTACGAGCAGTACTTC. Translation: CSVEDNSYEQYF.

The V and J genes are TRBV7-9 and TRBJ2-1; 12 bases line up with TRBD2. V lost 3 bases and J lost 8; bases outside the gene matches: 2. Germline lookup yields CDR1 SEHNR and CDR2 FQNEAQ (reference sequence). The CDR3 runs 14 residues. CDR3 amino acids: CASSLLAGGYEQFF. The CDR3, as DNA: TGTGCCAGCAGCTTGCTAGCGGGAGGGTATGAGCAGTTCTTC. Full variable domain (outside the CDR3, taken from reference TRBV7-9 and TRBJ2-1): DTGVSQNPRHKITKRGQNVTFRCDPISEHNRLYWYRQTLGQGPEFLTYFQNEAQLEKSRLLSDRFSAERPKGSFSTLEIQRTEQGDSAMYLCASSLLAGGYEQFFGPGTRLTVL.

The V and J genes are TRBV2 and TRBJ1-1; D is unresolved. CDR3 length: 13 amino acids. Trimming left V 6 bases short and J 2 bases short, with 10 bases between. Germline lookup yields CDR1 SNHLY and CDR2 FYNNEI. The CDR3 region has the DNA TGTGCCAGCAGCCGGCGGGGAAACACTGAAGCTTTCTTT. Residues: CASSRRGNTEAFF.